The T cell receptor (beta chain) described here comes from a study of blood T cell repertoires in COVID-19. Background on the study: PBMCs, B-cell-depleted T cells, or T cells provided the cDNA or gDNA that made up the material.

Germline V gives CDR1 SQVTM, CDR2 ANQGSEA. The CDR3 spans 15 residues. With V trimmed by 4 bases and J by 1 base, 4 bases remained unmatched. Libraries were prepared by immunoSEQ multiplex PCR; TCRdb keeps only in-frame clonotypes and omits some of them. The profile shows 250,000 or so clones, about 82% of them singletons. The sequenced sample was peripheral blood. This sequence was found in a man older than 75 with acute or convalescent COVID-19. The chain couples TRBV29-1 to TRBJ2-1, with 10 nucleotides matching TRBD2. In DNA, the CDR3 is TGCAGCGTTGGGAAAGCGGGAGGGTCCTACAATGAGCAGTTCTTC. Translating gives CSVGKAGGSYNEQFF.